This T cell receptor (beta chain) was identified during a study of blood T cell repertoires in COVID-19. Whole-study context: Spain, Italy and the United States supplied samples that represented acute and convalescent COVID-19.

Trimming shortened V by 0 bases and J by 1 base, and 5 bases separated the two germline ends. This CDR3 comprises 15 residues. CDR1 is SGDLS and CDR2 is YYNGEE in the germline V gene. TCRdb's table, derived via immunoSEQ multiplex PCR, lists solely in-frame clones and lacks some. The sample records more than 50,000 clones, about 73% being singletons. The clonotype originates from a woman between 65 and 79 years old with acute or convalescent COVID-19. This sequence joins TRBV9 and TRBJ2-6; no reliable D call. Material for sequencing was peripheral blood. The CDR3 coding sequence is TGTGCCAGCAGCGTAGGAGGATCTGGGGCCAACGTCCTGACTTTC. The encoded protein is CASSVGGSGANVLTF.